The rows below give T cell receptor beta chains drawn from one sample of a study of OX40 agonist ivuxolimab in advanced cancers. Libraries were prepared by immunoSEQ multiplex PCR; TCRdb keeps only in-frame clonotypes and omits some of them. The sample records 52,000 or so clones, roughly 93% being singletons. The source material was CD4+ or CD8+ T cells sorted from blood, sampled in a trial of the OX40 agonist ivuxolimab. The receptor set was obtained from an adult with an advanced solid tumor such as melanoma, head and neck, liver or kidney cancer. The CDR3 runs from the conserved cysteine through the conserved F or W. Each record gives: D gene, J gene, V gene, CDR3 protein, CDR3 DNA. D genes are given only for firm matches.

. TRBJ2-7 TRBV11-2 CASSRYEQYF TGTGCCAGCAGCCGCTACGAGCAGTACTTC
TRBD2 TRBJ2-7 TRBV6-6 CASRPSSGRSHEQYF TGTGCCAGCAGACCCTCTAGCGGGAGGTCCCACGAGCAGTACTTC
TRBD1 TRBJ1-4 TRBV27 CASSLGTGREKLFF TGTGCCAGCAGTTTAGGGACAGGGAGAGAAAAACTGTTTTTT
. TRBJ1-2 TRBV4-3 CASSPGRRNYGYTF TGCGCCAGCAGCCCAGGAAGGAGAAACTATGGCTACACCTTC
. TRBJ2-2 TRBV7-3 CASSPRSVRGANTGELFF TGTGCCAGCAGCCCCCGCTCTGTGCGGGGCGCGAACACCGGGGAGCTGTTTTTT
TRBD1 TRBJ2-3 TRBV9 CASSVEGGATDTQYF TGTGCCAGCAGCGTAGAAGGGGGCGCGACAGATACGCAGTATTTT
TRBD2 TRBJ2-1 TRBV25-1 CASSEWPGLGDTNEQFF TGTGCCAGCAGTGAATGGCCGGGACTAGGAGATACGAATGAGCAGTTCTTC
TRBD1 TRBJ2-3 TRBV5-6 CASSSGTGTDTQYF TGTGCCAGCAGTTCCGGGACAGGGACAGATACGCAGTATTTT
. TRBJ2-1 TRBV25-1 CASSPGSYNEQFF TGTGCCAGCAGTCCGGGCTCCTACAATGAGCAGTTCTTC
. TRBJ2-5 TRBV5-5 CASSSGTAGAETQYF TGTGCCAGCAGCTCCGGGACGGCCGGCGCAGAGACCCAGTACTTC
TRBD2 TRBJ2-3 TRBV2 CASSDVGLAGTDTQYF TGTGCCAGCAGTGACGTCGGACTAGCGGGCACAGATACGCAGTATTTT
TRBD2 TRBJ2-3 TRBV11-2 CASSPMKREVDTQYF TGTGCCAGCAGCCCGATGAAGCGGGAAGTAGATACGCAGTATTTT
. TRBJ2-5 TRBV28 CASSRFLSRSGETQYF TGTGCCAGCAGTCGGTTCTTGTCACGGTCGGGAGAGACCCAGTACTTC
. TRBJ2-5 TRBV7-9 CASSLSGSQETQYF TGTGCCAGCAGCTTGTCCGGATCTCAAGAGACCCAGTACTTC
. TRBJ2-1 TRBV11-2 CASSLASNNEQFF TGTGCCAGCAGCTTAGCATCCAACAATGAGCAGTTCTTC
. TRBJ2-1 TRBV11-2 CASSLNGFNEQFF TGTGCCAGCAGCTTAAACGGGTTCAATGAGCAGTTCTTC